The 25 T cell receptor beta chains below come from one sample, sequenced in a study of blood T cell repertoires in COVID-19. The method was immunoSEQ multiplex PCR; TCRdb's version includes in-frame clones alone and lacks a portion of them. The sample carries 150,000 to 200,000 clones, 70% to 90% recorded once. Specimen: peripheral blood. These receptors were collected from a man of 80 years or more with COVID-19, enrolled during active disease.

Here the CDR3 DNA reads TGTGCCTCCAAGAGGGCAGGGGGCGAACTATCCTATGGCTACACCTTC. It encodes CASKRAGGELSYGYTF. The rearrangement uses TRBV19 and TRBJ1-2; TRBD1 agrees at 8 bases. The CDR3 is 16 amino acids. Germline V gene sequence: CDR1 LNHDA, CDR2 SQIVND (reference sequence). V was clipped by 11 bases and J by 4 bases; unmatched bases: 18. Full variable domain (remainder filled in from reference TRBV19 and TRBJ1-2): DGGITQSPKYLFRKEGQNVTLSCEQNLNHDAMYWYRQDPGQGLRLIYYSQIVNDFQKGDIAEGYSVSREKKESFPLTVTSAQKNPTAFYLCASKRAGGELSYGYTFGSGTRLTVV.

This sequence joins TRBV28 and TRBJ2-2, with TRBD1 matching 9 bases. The CDR3 consists of 13 residues. V shed 11 bases and J 2 bases; nucleotides not matched to a gene: 3. Per germline, CDR1 MDHEN and CDR2 SYDVKM. The CDR3 spells CALQGANTGELFF. DNA of the CDR3: TGTGCCCTACAGGGGGCAAACACCGGGGAGCTGTTTTTT.

The rearrangement joins TRBV19 to TRBJ1-5; a possible D gene is TRBD1 (5 bases). Germline V gene sequence: CDR1 LNHDA, CDR2 SQIVND (reference sequence). The CDR3 runs to 15 residues. Trimming cost V 2 bases and J 7 bases, with 15 bases left between them. For the CDR3, the DNA is TGTGCCAGTAGTATAATGCCAGGGCTTAACCAGCCCCAGCATTTT. Its translation is CASSIMPGLNQPQHF.

This sequence joins TRBV12-3 or TRBV12-4 and TRBJ1-1; TRBD1 matches at 8 bases. With V trimmed by 6 bases and J by 6 bases, 6 bases remained unmatched. The CDR3 is 13 residues long. Here the CDR3 DNA reads TGTGCCAGCAGCCGACAGGGGTGGTCTGAAGCTTTCTTT. This codes for CASSRQGWSEAFF.

The chain couples TRBV4-1 to TRBJ2-7; 8 nucleotides line up with TRBD1. J lost 0 bases, V lost 4 bases, and 8 bases had no gene match. The CDR3 is 16 residues long. Germline CDR1 MGHRA, CDR2 YSYEKL. CDR3 loop: CASSPRGQANSYEQYF. The CDR3 DNA sequence: TGCGCCAGCAGCCCGAGGGGACAGGCTAACTCCTACGAGCAGTACTTC.

The J gene is TRBJ2-7, the V gene TRBV28; 10 bases fit TRBD1. The trim removed 5 bases at V and 3 bases at J, leaving 7 bases unmatched. Germline CDR1 is MDHEN and CDR2 is SYDVKM. The CDR3 is 15 amino acids. CDR3 residues: CASSPPTGGIYEQYF. For the CDR3, the DNA is TGTGCCAGCAGTCCACCGACAGGGGGCATCTACGAGCAGTACTTC.

The chain joins TRBV19 to TRBJ1-5; a possible D gene is TRBD1 (5 bases). The V and J ends lost 3 bases and 2 bases respectively, with 17 bases between them. Looked up from germline, CDR1 is LNHDA and CDR2 is SQIVND (reference sequence). The CDR3 is 17 residues long. CDR3 protein: CASSMFPLTGGNQPQHF. DNA of the CDR3: TGTGCCAGTAGTATGTTCCCCCTGACGGGGGGCAATCAGCCCCAGCATTTT.

Worth noting for this clone: One end of the junction varies from germline; a read error may be responsible. The V gene is TRBV12-5, the J gene TRBJ1-2, with TRBD1 matching over 7 bases. Germline values: CDR1 LGHNT, CDR2 FRNRAP. There are 12 residues in the CDR3. The CDR3 sequence is CASGQGPYGHTF. The DNA for the CDR3 is TGTGCTAGTGGACAGGGGCCCTATGGCCACACCTTC.

The chain combines TRBV3-1 (or the pseudogene TRBV3-2) with TRBJ2-7, with TRBD2 matching over 9 bases. V lost 6 bases, J lost 6 bases, and 9 bases stayed unmatched. The length of the CDR3 is 14 residues. Per the germline V gene, CDR1 is LGHDT and CDR2 is YNNKEL (reference sequence). CDR3 protein: CASRAGGALSEQYF. CDR3 DNA: TGTGCCAGCAGGGCGGGGGGGGCCCTGAGCGAGCAGTACTTC.

For the CDR3, the DNA is TGCAGCGCTGGGCGCGGGGGAGAGCCCCAGCATTTT. This translates into CSAGRGGEPQHF. V usage is TRBV29-1 and J usage is TRBJ1-5, with D maybe TRBD1 (5 bases). Germline loops: CDR1 SQVTM, CDR2 ANQGSEA. There are 12 residues in the CDR3. Deletions cut 7 bases from V and 8 bases from J, with 15 bases between.

The chain employs TRBV27 and TRBJ2-1, with TRBD2 as a possible D gene (6 bases). Germline-derived CDR1 and CDR2 are MNHEY and SMNVEV (reference sequence). The CDR3 contains 14 residues. V dropped 8 bases and J dropped 9 bases, with 20 bases sitting between them. CDR3 coding DNA: TGTGCCAGCGGTGACTGGGACTCGACCGGTGAGCAGTTCTTC. Protein sequence: CASGDWDSTGEQFF.

CDR3: CASRAGGAREKLFF. DNA for the CDR3: TGTGCCAGCAGGGCAGGAGGCGCGCGGGAAAAACTGTTTTTT. The chain combines TRBV6-5 with TRBJ1-4; D is unclear. The CDR3 is 14 amino acids. The germline CDR1 and CDR2 sequences are MNHEY and SVGAGI. Trimming cost V 6 bases and J 8 bases, with 16 bases left between them.

This clone was picked up one time. This chain joins TRBV7-8 and TRBJ2-7; 7 bases are shared with TRBD1. The CDR3 sequence is 14 residues long. Germline CDR1 and CDR2: SGHVS and FQNEAQ. V was pared by 5 bases and J by 4 bases, with 8 bases of the junction left unmatched. CDR3 nucleotide sequence: TGTGCCAGCAGCCCTTGGGACAGCCAATACGAGCAGTACTTC. Encoded protein: CASSPWDSQYEQYF.

The gene calls are TRBV13 and TRBJ1-1, with 8 bases lining up with TRBD1. V lost 4 bases and J lost 0; bases outside the gene matches: 1. CDR1 is PRHDT, CDR2 FYEKMQ, per germline (reference sequence). The CDR3 contains 14 residues. The CDR3 sequence: CASSSGQVNTEAFF. The CDR3 bases are TGTGCCAGCAGCTCGGGACAGGTGAACACTGAAGCTTTCTTT.

V and J are TRBV5-1 and TRBJ2-7; 8 bases line up with TRBD1. This CDR3 contains 14 residues. CDR1 SGHRS and CDR2 YFSETQ come from the germline V gene. V shed 7 bases and J 2 bases; nucleotides not matched to a gene: 8. The CDR3 DNA is TGCGCCAGCCAAATCCAGACAGGGGCCTACGAGCAGTACTTC. This sequence encodes CASQIQTGAYEQYF. Combining the CDR3 with reference TRBV5-1 and TRBJ2-7 gives the whole variable domain KAGVTQTPRYLIKTRGQQVTLSCSPISGHRSVSWYQQTPGQGLQFLFEYFSETQRNKGNFPGRFSGRQFSNSRSEMNVSTLELGDSALYLCASQIQTGAYEQYFGPGTRLTVT.

This rearrangement joins TRBV15 to TRBJ2-5; TRBD2 matches at 7 bases. Germline assignment: CDR1 LNHNV and CDR2 YYDKDF (reference sequence). The CDR3 totals 14 residues. The V segment lost 7 bases and the J segment 5 bases; nucleotides outside the gene matches: 10. CDR3 residues: CATNAGVGRETQYF. As DNA, the CDR3 is TGTGCCACCAACGCGGGGGTCGGGAGGGAGACCCAGTACTTC.

The chain couples TRBV11-2 to TRBJ2-1; 11 nucleotides align to TRBD1. CDR3 length: 17 amino acids. The germline V gene has CDR1 SGHAT and CDR2 FQNNGV. Trimming removed 3 bases from V and 6 bases from J; junction bases left unmatched: 10. CDR3: CASSFRGQGASGNEQFF. CDR3 coding DNA: TGTGCCAGCAGCTTCCGAGGACAGGGGGCTAGTGGCAATGAGCAGTTCTTC.

This chain uses TRBV5-1 with TRBJ2-7; perhaps TRBD1 as D (5 bases). CDR1 and CDR2 from the germline V gene are SGHRS and YFSETQ. Trimming removed 0 bases from V and 2 bases from J, with 12 bases in between. The CDR3 contains 15 residues. The CDR3 sequence is CASSLEAQVAYEQYF. The CDR3 DNA sequence: TGCGCCAGCAGCTTGGAGGCACAGGTGGCCTACGAGCAGTACTTC. The complete variable domain, with remaining parts taken from reference TRBV5-1 and TRBJ2-7, reads KAGVTQTPRYLIKTRGQQVTLSCSPISGHRSVSWYQQTPGQGLQFLFEYFSETQRNKGNFPGRFSGRQFSNSRSEMNVSTLELGDSALYLCASSLEAQVAYEQYFGPGTRLTVT.

The rearrangement links TRBV9 to TRBJ2-2; unclear D gene. The CDR3 consists of 13 residues. V lost 3 bases and J 5 bases, leaving 8 bases between the germline ends. CDR1 is SGDLS, CDR2 YYNGEE, per germline. The CDR3 sequence is CASSALGTGELFF. CDR3 coding DNA: TGTGCCAGCAGCGCTCTCGGGACCGGGGAGCTGTTTTTT.

This clone occurred a few times. V and J are TRBV2 and TRBJ1-1; 8 bases fit TRBD1. Germline V lookup: CDR1 SNHLY, CDR2 FYNNEI. V lost 0 bases and J lost 6; bases outside the gene matches: 12. The CDR3 spans 17 residues. DNA of the CDR3: TGTGCCAGCAGTGAAGCGCCCTATTGGACGGGACAGGCTGAAGCTTTCTTT. It specifies CASSEAPYWTGQAEAFF.

The gene calls are TRBV5-3 and TRBJ1-5, with D possibly TRBD1 on 6 matching bases. TRBV5-3 is an open reading frame whose function is uncertain. V was shortened by 0 bases and J by 2 bases, with 15 bases between the two germline ends. The CDR3 runs to 17 residues. The CDR3 DNA sequence: TGTGCCAGAAGCTTGGCCAGGGGTTTCCTTCGCAATCAGCCCCAGCATTTT. Translation: CARSLARGFLRNQPQHF.

This clone was observed once. The chain couples TRBV7-2 to TRBJ2-7; possibly TRBD1 for D (6 bases). Trimming took 3 bases from V and 4 from J, leaving 10 bases between them. In germline, CDR1 is SGHTA, CDR2 FQGNSA. The CDR3 covers 13 residues. CDR3 in amino acids: CASSFGRGYEQYF. CDR3 DNA sequence: TGTGCCAGCAGCTTCGGCAGGGGATACGAGCAGTACTTC.

The rearrangement joins TRBV5-1 to TRBJ2-5; tentatively, D is TRBD1 (6 bases). The V gene lost 4 bases and the J gene lost 4 bases, with 17 bases spanning the gap. The CDR3 has 15 amino acids. Germline V CDR1 and CDR2: SGHRS, YFSETQ. Written as DNA, the CDR3 is TGCGCCAGCAGCCGAACCGGGTCCAGGGGAGAGACCCAGTACTTC. Encoded protein: CASSRTGSRGETQYF.

The V gene is TRBV6-5, the J gene TRBJ1-6; D is unclear. Germline CDR1 and CDR2: MNHEY and SVGAGI. V dropped 7 bases and J dropped 5 bases, with 9 bases sitting between them. This CDR3 spans 13 amino acids. The CDR3 protein is CASTTQNNSPLHF. CDR3 coding DNA: TGTGCCAGCACGACACAAAATAATTCACCCCTCCACTTT.

The CDR3 DNA is TGCGCCAGCAGCCAAGAACAGGGCGGTGGGGAGCTGTTTTTT. Protein sequence: CASSQEQGGGELFF. The chain carries TRBV4-3 and TRBJ2-2, with a tentative D call TRBD1 (6 bases). CDR1 and CDR2 from the germline V gene are LGHNA and YSLEER. The germline V and J ends were trimmed by 0 bases and 8 bases, with 10 bases remaining between them. CDR3 length: 14 residues.